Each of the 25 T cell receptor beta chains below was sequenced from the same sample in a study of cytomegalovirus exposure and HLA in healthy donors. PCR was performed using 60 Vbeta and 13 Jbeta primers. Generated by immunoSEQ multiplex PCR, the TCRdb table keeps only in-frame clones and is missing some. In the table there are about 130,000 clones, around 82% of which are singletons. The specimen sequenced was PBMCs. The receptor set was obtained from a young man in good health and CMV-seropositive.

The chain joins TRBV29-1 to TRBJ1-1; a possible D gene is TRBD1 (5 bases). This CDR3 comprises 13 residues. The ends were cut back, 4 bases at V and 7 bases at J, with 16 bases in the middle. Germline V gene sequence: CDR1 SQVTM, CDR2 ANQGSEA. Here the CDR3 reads CSVALLQVGEAFF. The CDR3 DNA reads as TGCAGCGTTGCGCTGTTACAGGTCGGTGAAGCTTTCTTT.

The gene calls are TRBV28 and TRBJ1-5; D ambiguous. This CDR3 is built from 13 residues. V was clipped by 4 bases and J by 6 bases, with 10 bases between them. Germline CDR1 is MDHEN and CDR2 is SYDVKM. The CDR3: CASSYVRGQPQHF. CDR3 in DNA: TGTGCCAGCAGTTATGTGCGAGGTCAGCCCCAGCATTTT.

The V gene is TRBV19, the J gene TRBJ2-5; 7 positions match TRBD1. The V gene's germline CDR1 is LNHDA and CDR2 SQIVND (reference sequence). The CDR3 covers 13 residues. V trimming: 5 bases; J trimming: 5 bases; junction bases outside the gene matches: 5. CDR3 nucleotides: TGTGCCAGTAGTGAGGGGGCTCTGGAGACCCAGTACTTC. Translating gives CASSEGALETQYF.

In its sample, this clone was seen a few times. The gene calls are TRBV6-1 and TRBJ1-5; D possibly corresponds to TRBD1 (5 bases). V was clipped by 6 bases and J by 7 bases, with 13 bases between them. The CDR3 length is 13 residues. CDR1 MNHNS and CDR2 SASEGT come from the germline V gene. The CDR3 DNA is TGTGCCAGCAGAGAAACAGGAGTACAGCCCCAGCATTTT. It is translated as CASRETGVQPQHF.

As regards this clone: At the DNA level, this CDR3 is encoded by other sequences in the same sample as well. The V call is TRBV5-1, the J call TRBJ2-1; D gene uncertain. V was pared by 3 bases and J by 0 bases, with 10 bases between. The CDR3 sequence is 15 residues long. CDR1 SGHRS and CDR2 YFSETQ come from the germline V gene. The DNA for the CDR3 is TGCGCCAGCAGCTCTGCGGAGAGCTCCTACAATGAGCAGTTCTTC. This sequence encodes CASSSAESSYNEQFF.

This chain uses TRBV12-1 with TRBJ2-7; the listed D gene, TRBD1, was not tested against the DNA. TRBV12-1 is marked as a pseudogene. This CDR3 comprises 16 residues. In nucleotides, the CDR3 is TGTGCCAGCAGCCCGCGGACAGTCCACCCCTCCTACGAGCAGTACTTC. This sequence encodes CASSPRTVHPSYEQYF.

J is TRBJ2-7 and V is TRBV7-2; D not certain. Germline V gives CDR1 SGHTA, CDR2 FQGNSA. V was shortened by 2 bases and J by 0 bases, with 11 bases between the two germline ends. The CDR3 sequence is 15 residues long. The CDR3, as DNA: TGTGCCAGCAGCTTATCGAGCCAAAGCTCCTACGAGCAGTACTTC. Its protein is CASSLSSQSSYEQYF.

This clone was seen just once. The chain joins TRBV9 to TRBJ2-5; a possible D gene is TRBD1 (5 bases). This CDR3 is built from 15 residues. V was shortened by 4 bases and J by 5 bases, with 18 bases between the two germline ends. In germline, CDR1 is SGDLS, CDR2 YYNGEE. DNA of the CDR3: TGTGCCAGCAGCTACCGGGCCCAGGGCAGGGAGACCCAGTACTTC. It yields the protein CASSYRAQGRETQYF.

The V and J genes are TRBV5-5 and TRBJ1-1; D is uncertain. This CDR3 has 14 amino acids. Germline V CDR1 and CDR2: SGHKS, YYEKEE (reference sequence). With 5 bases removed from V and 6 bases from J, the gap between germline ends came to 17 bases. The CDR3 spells CASSSSVVVAEAFF. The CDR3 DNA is TGTGCCAGCAGTTCCTCGGTTGTGGTGGCTGAAGCTTTCTTT.

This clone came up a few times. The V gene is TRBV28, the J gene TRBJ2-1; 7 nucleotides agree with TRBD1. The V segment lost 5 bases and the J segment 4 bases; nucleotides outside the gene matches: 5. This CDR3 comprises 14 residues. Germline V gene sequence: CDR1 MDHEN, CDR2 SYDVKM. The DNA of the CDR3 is TGTGCCAGCAGTCGACAGGGTTATTACAATGAGCAGTTCTTC. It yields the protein CASSRQGYYNEQFF.

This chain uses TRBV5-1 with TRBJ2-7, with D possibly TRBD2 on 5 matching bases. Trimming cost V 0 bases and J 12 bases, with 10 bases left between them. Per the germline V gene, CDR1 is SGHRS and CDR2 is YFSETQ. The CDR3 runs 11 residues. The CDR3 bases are TGCGCCAGCAGCTTGGACGGGGTAGGGTACTTC. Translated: CASSLDGVGYF. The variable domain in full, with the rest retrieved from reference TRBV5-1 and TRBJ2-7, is KAGVTQTPRYLIKTRGQQVTLSCSPISGHRSVSWYQQTPGQGLQFLFEYFSETQRNKGNFPGRFSGRQFSNSRSEMNVSTLELGDSALYLCASSLDGVGYFGPGTRLTVT.

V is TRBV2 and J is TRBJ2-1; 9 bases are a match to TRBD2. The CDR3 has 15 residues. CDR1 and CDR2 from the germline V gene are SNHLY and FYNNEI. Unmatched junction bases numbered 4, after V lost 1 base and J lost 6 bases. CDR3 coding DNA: TGTGCCAGCAGTGAAGGTCTAGCGGGATTCAATGAGCAGTTCTTC. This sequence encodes CASSEGLAGFNEQFF. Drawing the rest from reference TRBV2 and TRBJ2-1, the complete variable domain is EPEVTQTPSHQVTQMGQEVILRCVPISNHLYFYWYRQILGQKVEFLVSFYNNEISEKSEIFDDQFSVERPDGSNFTLKIRSTKLEDSAMYFCASSEGLAGFNEQFFGPGTRLTVL.

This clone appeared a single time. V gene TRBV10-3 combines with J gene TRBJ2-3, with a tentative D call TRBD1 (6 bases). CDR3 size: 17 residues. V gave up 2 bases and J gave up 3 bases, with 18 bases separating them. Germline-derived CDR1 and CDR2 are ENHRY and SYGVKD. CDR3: CAISEAQGYDGTDTQYF. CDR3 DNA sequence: TGTGCCATCAGTGAGGCACAGGGATACGATGGGACAGATACGCAGTATTTT.

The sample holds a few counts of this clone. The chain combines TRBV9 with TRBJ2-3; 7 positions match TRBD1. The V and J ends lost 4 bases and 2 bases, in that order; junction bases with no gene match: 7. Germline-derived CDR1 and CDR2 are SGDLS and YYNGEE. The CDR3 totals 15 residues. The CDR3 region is CASSLQGIHTDTQYF. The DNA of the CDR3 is TGTGCCAGCAGCCTACAGGGGATCCACACAGATACGCAGTATTTT.

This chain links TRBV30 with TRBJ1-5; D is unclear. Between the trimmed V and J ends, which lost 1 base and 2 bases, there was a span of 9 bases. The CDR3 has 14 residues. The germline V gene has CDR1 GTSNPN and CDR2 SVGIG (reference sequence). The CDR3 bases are TGTGCCTGGAGTGGCGGGATTGGCAATCAGCCCCAGCATTTT. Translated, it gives CAWSGGIGNQPQHF.

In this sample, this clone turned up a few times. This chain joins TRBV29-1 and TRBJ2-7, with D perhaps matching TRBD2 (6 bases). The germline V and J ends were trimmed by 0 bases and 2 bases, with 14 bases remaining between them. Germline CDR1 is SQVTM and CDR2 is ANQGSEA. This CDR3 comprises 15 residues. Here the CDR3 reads CSVEDPRSGTYEQYF. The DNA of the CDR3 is TGCAGCGTTGAAGATCCCCGTAGCGGCACCTACGAGCAGTACTTC.

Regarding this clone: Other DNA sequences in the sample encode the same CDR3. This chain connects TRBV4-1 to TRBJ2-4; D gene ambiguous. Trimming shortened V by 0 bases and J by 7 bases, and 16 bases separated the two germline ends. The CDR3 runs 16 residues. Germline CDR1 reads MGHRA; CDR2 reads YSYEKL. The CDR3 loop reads CASSQDLGLSGNIQYF. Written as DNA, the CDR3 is TGCGCCAGCAGCCAAGATCTAGGCCTATCTGGGAACATTCAGTACTTC.

In DNA, the CDR3 is TGTGCCAGTAGTATGGAAAAGGGGGCCGGCACAGATACGCAGTATTTT. It codes for CASSMEKGAGTDTQYF. The chain joins TRBV19 to TRBJ2-3, with TRBD1 identical over 7 bases. This CDR3 is built from 16 residues. CDR1 LNHDA and CDR2 SQIVND come from the germline V gene (reference sequence). Trimming at V came to 3 bases and at J to 1 base, leaving 7 bases not matched to a gene.

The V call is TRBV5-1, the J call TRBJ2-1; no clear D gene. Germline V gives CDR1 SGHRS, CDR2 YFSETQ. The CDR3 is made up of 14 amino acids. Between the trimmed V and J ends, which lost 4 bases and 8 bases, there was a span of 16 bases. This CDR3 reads CASSPGSSFYEQFF. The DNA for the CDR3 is TGCGCCAGCAGCCCAGGTTCGTCCTTTTATGAGCAGTTCTTC. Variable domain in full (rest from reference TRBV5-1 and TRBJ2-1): KAGVTQTPRYLIKTRGQQVTLSCSPISGHRSVSWYQQTPGQGLQFLFEYFSETQRNKGNFPGRFSGRQFSNSRSEMNVSTLELGDSALYLCASSPGSSFYEQFFGPGTRLTVL.

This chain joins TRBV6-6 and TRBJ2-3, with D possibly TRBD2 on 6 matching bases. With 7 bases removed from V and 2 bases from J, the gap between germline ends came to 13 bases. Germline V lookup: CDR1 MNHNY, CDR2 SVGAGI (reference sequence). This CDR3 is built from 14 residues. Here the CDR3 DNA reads TGTGCCAGCACCGCGCCGGGGGACACAGATACGCAGTATTTT. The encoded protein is CASTAPGDTDTQYF.

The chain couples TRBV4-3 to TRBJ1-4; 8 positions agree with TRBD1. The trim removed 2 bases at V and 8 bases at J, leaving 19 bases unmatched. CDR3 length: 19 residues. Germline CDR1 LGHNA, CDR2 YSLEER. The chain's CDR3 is CASSQNRRTGSPTGEKLFF. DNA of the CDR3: TGCGCCAGCAGCCAAAATCGTAGGACAGGGAGTCCTACGGGGGAAAAACTGTTTTTT.

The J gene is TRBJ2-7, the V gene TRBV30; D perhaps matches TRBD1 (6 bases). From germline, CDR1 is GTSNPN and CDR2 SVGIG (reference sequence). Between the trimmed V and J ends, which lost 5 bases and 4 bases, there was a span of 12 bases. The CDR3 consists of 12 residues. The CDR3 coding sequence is TGTGCCTGGGAAAGGGACATTTACGAGCAGTACTTC. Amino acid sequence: CAWERDIYEQYF.

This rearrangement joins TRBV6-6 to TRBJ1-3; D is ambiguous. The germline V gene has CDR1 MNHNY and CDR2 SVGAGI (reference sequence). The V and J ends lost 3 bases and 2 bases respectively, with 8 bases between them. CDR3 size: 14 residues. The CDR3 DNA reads TGTGCCAGCAGTTATAGTCTCCCTGGAAACACCATATATTTT. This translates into CASSYSLPGNTIYF.

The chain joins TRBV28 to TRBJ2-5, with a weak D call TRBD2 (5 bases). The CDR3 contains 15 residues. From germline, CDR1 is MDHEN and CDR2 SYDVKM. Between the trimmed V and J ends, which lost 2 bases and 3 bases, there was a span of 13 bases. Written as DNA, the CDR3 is TGTGCCAGCAGTTTAGGTGGGAGTAGAAAAGAGACCCAGTACTTC. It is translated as CASSLGGSRKETQYF.

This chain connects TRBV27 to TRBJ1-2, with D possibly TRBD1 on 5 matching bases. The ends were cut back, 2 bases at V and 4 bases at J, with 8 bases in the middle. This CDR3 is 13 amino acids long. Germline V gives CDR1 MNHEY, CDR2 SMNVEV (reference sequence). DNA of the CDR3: TGTGCCAGCAGTTTAGGCAGGGCCTATGGCTACACCTTC. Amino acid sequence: CASSLGRAYGYTF.